These T cell receptor beta chains were read from a single sample in a study of shared clonotypes between healthy human individuals. This table comes from immunoSEQ multiplex PCR, and its TCRdb copy is limited to in-frame clones, with some not included. The top ten clones hold 0.37% of a sample with 2 million to 2.5 million clones, under 95% of them seen once. The sequenced material came from naive CD4+ T cells from PBMCs. These TCRs come from a man between 18 and 35 years old in good health. Some clones in this sample may be carry-over from other donors' samples. Both conserved end residues are part of each CDR3. Fields, in order: J gene, V gene, D gene, clone size, CDR3 protein, CDR3 DNA. The D gene is left open where the match is weak. Not every row has a clone size; where given, it reads once, few, many or a size class.

j_call: TRBJ2-1; v_call: TRBV7-2; d_call: .; clone_size: .; cdr3_aa: CASSLVGGGSYNEQFF; cdr3_nt: TGTGCCAGCAGCTTAGTTGGCGGAGGCTCCTACAATGAGCAGTTCTTC
j_call: TRBJ2-7; v_call: TRBV18; d_call: .; clone_size: once; cdr3_aa: CASSPGASYEQYF; cdr3_nt: TGTGCCAGCTCTCCAGGGGCCTCCTACGAGCAGTACTTC
j_call: TRBJ1-3; v_call: TRBV9; d_call: .; clone_size: .; cdr3_aa: CASSSVSAGNTIYF; cdr3_nt: TGTGCCAGCAGCTCAGTGTCCGCTGGAAACACCATATATTTT
j_call: TRBJ2-7; v_call: TRBV5-1; d_call: TRBD2; clone_size: .; cdr3_aa: CASSHGTSGYSYEQYF; cdr3_nt: TGCGCCAGCAGCCACGGGACTAGCGGTTACTCCTACGAGCAGTACTTC
j_call: TRBJ2-5; v_call: TRBV5-1; d_call: .; clone_size: .; cdr3_aa: CASSLAGPTGKETQYF; cdr3_nt: TGCGCCAGCAGCTTGGCCGGGCCAACTGGAAAAGAGACCCAGTACTTC
j_call: TRBJ2-3; v_call: TRBV7-3; d_call: TRBD2; clone_size: .; cdr3_aa: CASSAGGTDTQYF; cdr3_nt: TGTGCCAGCAGCGCGGGGGGCACAGATACGCAGTATTTT
j_call: TRBJ2-2; v_call: TRBV18; d_call: .; clone_size: .; cdr3_aa: CASSPLGDTGELFF; cdr3_nt: TGTGCCAGCTCACCATTGGGAGACACCGGGGAGCTGTTTTTT
j_call: TRBJ2-6; v_call: TRBV7-8; d_call: .; clone_size: .; cdr3_aa: CASSLEYRPTPKDSGANVLTF; cdr3_nt: TGTGCCAGCAGCTTAGAATACAGACCGACTCCCAAGGACTCTGGGGCCAACGTCCTGACTTTC
j_call: TRBJ2-7; v_call: TRBV7-9; d_call: .; clone_size: .; cdr3_aa: CASSLTQTYEQYF; cdr3_nt: TGTGCCAGCAGTCTCACCCAGACCTACGAGCAGTACTTC
j_call: TRBJ2-2; v_call: TRBV5-1; d_call: TRBD1; clone_size: .; cdr3_aa: CASSFRDRTLSGELFF; cdr3_nt: TGCGCCAGCAGCTTCCGGGACAGGACCCTGTCCGGGGAGCTGTTTTTT
j_call: TRBJ1-5; v_call: TRBV7-9; d_call: .; clone_size: few; cdr3_aa: CASSQGQGGQPQHF; cdr3_nt: TGTGCCAGCAGCCAGGGGCAGGGCGGTCAGCCCCAGCATTTT
j_call: TRBJ1-2; v_call: TRBV2; d_call: TRBD1; clone_size: .; cdr3_aa: CASRQTGGYGYTF; cdr3_nt: TGTGCCAGCAGACAAACAGGGGGCTATGGCTACACCTTC
j_call: TRBJ1-3; v_call: TRBV9; d_call: .; clone_size: .; cdr3_aa: CASSATGGGNTIYF; cdr3_nt: TGTGCCAGCAGCGCCACGGGGGGAGGAAACACCATATATTTT
j_call: TRBJ2-7; v_call: TRBV6-4; d_call: .; clone_size: .; cdr3_aa: CASSRGVNYEQYF; cdr3_nt: TGTGCCAGCAGCAGGGGGGTTAACTACGAGCAGTACTTC
j_call: TRBJ1-1; v_call: TRBV6-1; d_call: .; clone_size: .; cdr3_aa: CATSTLTEAFF; cdr3_nt: TGTGCCACCAGCACACTCACTGAAGCTTTCTTT
j_call: TRBJ1-1; v_call: TRBV2; d_call: TRBD1; clone_size: .; cdr3_aa: CASSPRGLGTEAFF; cdr3_nt: TGTGCCAGCAGCCCTAGGGGGCTGGGCACTGAAGCTTTCTTT
j_call: TRBJ2-1; v_call: TRBV5-1; d_call: .; clone_size: .; cdr3_aa: CASSLDLVQDEQFF; cdr3_nt: TGCGCCAGCAGCTTGGATCTAGTTCAAGATGAGCAGTTCTTC
j_call: TRBJ2-5; v_call: TRBV11-2; d_call: TRBD2; clone_size: .; cdr3_aa: CASSLGSSGSQETQYF; cdr3_nt: TGTGCCAGCAGCTTAGGTAGTAGCGGGAGCCAAGAGACCCAGTACTTC
j_call: TRBJ2-4; v_call: TRBV7-8; d_call: .; clone_size: .; cdr3_aa: CARTLGAKNIQYF; cdr3_nt: TGTGCCAGAACATTAGGGGCCAAAAACATTCAGTACTTC
j_call: TRBJ1-5; v_call: TRBV2; d_call: .; clone_size: .; cdr3_aa: CASIKTSPDGQPQHF; cdr3_nt: TGTGCCAGCATAAAGACCTCCCCGGATGGTCAGCCCCAGCATTTT
j_call: TRBJ1-5; v_call: TRBV19; d_call: .; clone_size: .; cdr3_aa: CASSKGPQPQHF; cdr3_nt: TGTGCCAGTAGTAAAGGCCCTCAGCCCCAGCATTTT
j_call: TRBJ1-2; v_call: TRBV18; d_call: TRBD1; clone_size: .; cdr3_aa: CASSPGQGYGYTF; cdr3_nt: TGTGCCAGCTCACCAGGACAGGGCTATGGCTACACCTTC
j_call: TRBJ2-7; v_call: TRBV5-1; d_call: .; clone_size: .; cdr3_aa: CASSLAPSSNSYEQYF; cdr3_nt: TGCGCCAGCAGCTTGGCGCCCAGCTCAAACTCCTACGAGCAGTACTTC
j_call: TRBJ1-1; v_call: TRBV28; d_call: .; clone_size: .; cdr3_aa: CASSQEHQAFF; cdr3_nt: TGTGCCAGCAGCCAAGAGCATCAAGCTTTCTTT
j_call: TRBJ2-5; v_call: TRBV28; d_call: .; clone_size: .; cdr3_aa: CASSFDSKTQYF; cdr3_nt: TGTGCCAGCAGTTTTGATTCCAAGACCCAGTACTTC
j_call: TRBJ1-1; v_call: TRBV21-1; d_call: .; clone_size: few; cdr3_aa: CALCEDEAFF; cdr3_nt: TGTGCCCTCTGTGAGGATGAAGCTTTCTTT
j_call: TRBJ2-7; v_call: TRBV28; d_call: TRBD1; clone_size: .; cdr3_aa: CASSLGGTGVYEQYF; cdr3_nt: TGTGCCAGCAGTTTAGGGGGGACAGGAGTGTACGAGCAGTACTTC
j_call: TRBJ1-1; v_call: TRBV5-1; d_call: TRBD1; clone_size: .; cdr3_aa: CASSSRQGGAEAFF; cdr3_nt: TGCGCCAGCAGCTCCCGACAGGGAGGTGCTGAAGCTTTCTTT
j_call: TRBJ1-2; v_call: TRBV28; d_call: .; clone_size: .; cdr3_aa: CASSLLQYGYTF; cdr3_nt: TGTGCCAGCAGTTTATTGCAGTATGGCTACACCTTC
j_call: TRBJ2-7; v_call: TRBV27; d_call: .; clone_size: .; cdr3_aa: CASSFLGLGNEQYF; cdr3_nt: TGTGCCAGCAGTTTCCTGGGGTTGGGGAACGAGCAGTACTTC
j_call: TRBJ1-2; v_call: TRBV28; d_call: .; clone_size: .; cdr3_aa: CASSPGGEGKGLGYTF; cdr3_nt: TGTGCCAGCAGCCCCGGGGGTGAGGGGAAAGGTCTTGGCTACACCTTC
j_call: TRBJ2-7; v_call: TRBV5-1; d_call: .; clone_size: .; cdr3_aa: CASSLAAGQDYEQYF; cdr3_nt: TGCGCCAGCAGCTTGGCCGCGGGCCAGGACTACGAGCAGTACTTC
j_call: TRBJ2-5; v_call: TRBV5-1; d_call: TRBD2; clone_size: .; cdr3_aa: CASSGGTSGLPQYF; cdr3_nt: TGCGCCAGCAGCGGAGGGACTAGCGGCCTGCCCCAGTACTTC
j_call: TRBJ2-1; v_call: TRBV18; d_call: .; clone_size: .; cdr3_aa: CASSPPGQVNNEQFF; cdr3_nt: TGTGCCAGCTCACCACCTGGACAAGTAAACAATGAGCAGTTCTTC
j_call: TRBJ2-7; v_call: TRBV4-1; d_call: TRBD2; clone_size: .; cdr3_aa: CASRQLEASGPYEQYF; cdr3_nt: TGCGCCAGCAGACAATTGGAAGCTAGCGGTCCCTACGAGCAGTACTTC
j_call: TRBJ1-5; v_call: TRBV18; d_call: TRBD1; clone_size: .; cdr3_aa: CASSATGAGGNQPQHF; cdr3_nt: TGTGCCAGCTCAGCGACAGGGGCGGGTGGCAATCAGCCCCAGCATTTT
j_call: TRBJ1-1; v_call: TRBV15; d_call: TRBD1; clone_size: .; cdr3_aa: CATSPRQGRVTEAFF; cdr3_nt: TGTGCCACCAGCCCGCGACAGGGACGCGTCACTGAAGCTTTCTTT
j_call: TRBJ1-2; v_call: TRBV28; d_call: .; clone_size: .; cdr3_aa: CASSPAGYGYTF; cdr3_nt: TGTGCCAGCAGTCCCGCAGGTTACGGCTACACCTTC
j_call: TRBJ2-7; v_call: TRBV27; d_call: .; clone_size: .; cdr3_aa: CASSLVGGTRSYEQYF; cdr3_nt: TGTGCCAGCAGTTTAGTGGGCGGGACACGCTCCTACGAGCAGTACTTC
j_call: TRBJ1-5; v_call: TRBV9; d_call: .; clone_size: .; cdr3_aa: CASSLGVRNQPQHF; cdr3_nt: TGTGCCAGCAGTCTGGGGGTAAGGAATCAGCCCCAGCATTTT
j_call: TRBJ1-5; v_call: TRBV4-1; d_call: .; clone_size: .; cdr3_aa: CASSQGYSNQPQHF; cdr3_nt: TGCGCCAGCAGCCAAGGATATAGCAATCAGCCCCAGCATTTT
j_call: TRBJ2-7; v_call: TRBV19; d_call: .; clone_size: .; cdr3_aa: CASSIVLGVGGFGEQYF; cdr3_nt: TGTGCCAGTAGTATAGTTTTGGGGGTTGGAGGATTCGGCGAGCAGTACTTC
j_call: TRBJ2-1; v_call: TRBV2; d_call: .; clone_size: .; cdr3_aa: CASSLDMKDEQFF; cdr3_nt: TGTGCCAGCAGTCTGGACATGAAGGATGAGCAGTTCTTC
j_call: TRBJ2-6; v_call: TRBV12-5; d_call: .; clone_size: .; cdr3_aa: CASGLSGANVLTF; cdr3_nt: TGTGCTAGTGGTTTGTCTGGGGCCAACGTCCTGACTTTC
j_call: TRBJ1-5; v_call: TRBV28; d_call: .; clone_size: .; cdr3_aa: CASSLSTGHNQPQHF; cdr3_nt: TGTGCCAGCAGTTTATCAACAGGGCACAATCAGCCCCAGCATTTT
j_call: TRBJ1-2; v_call: TRBV6-1; d_call: .; clone_size: .; cdr3_aa: CASSFDTKFIYGYTF; cdr3_nt: TGTGCCAGCAGCTTTGACACGAAGTTCATCTATGGCTACACCTTC